This passage covers 3 T cell receptor beta chains from one sample sequenced in a study of blood T cells in healthy people across ages. The authors ran a second PCR of about 6 to 12 cycles using a sample-barcoded 5' primer and a J-beta primer mix. TCRdb reanalysed the 5' RACE reads using MiXCR and keeps one entry per CDR3 protein. The sample has approximately 2,000,000 distinct CDR3 sequences, about two fifths seen once. Sequences were obtained from blood. The receptors derive from a human donor in good health.

This chain uses TRBV7-2 with TRBJ2-2, with D perhaps matching TRBD1 (6 bases). Germline CDR1 reads SGHTA; CDR2 reads FQGNSA. The CDR3 sequence is 15 residues long. V dropped 8 bases and J dropped 5 bases, with 18 bases sitting between them. The CDR3 DNA follows: TGTGCCAGCGCTCGTGGGGGCGCAGGAACCGGGGAGCTGTTTTTT. It yields the protein CASARGGAGTGELFF.

The chain joins TRBV10-3 to TRBJ2-5, with D perhaps given as TRBD1 or TRBD2 (5 bases each). Germline CDR1 reads ENHRY; CDR2 reads SYGVKD. V lost 9 bases, J lost 2 bases, and 13 bases lay in between. The CDR3 sequence is 13 residues long. The CDR3 region is CAMAPGQQETQYF. The CDR3 nucleotides read TGTGCCATGGCCCCGGGGCAGCAAGAGACCCAGTACTTC.

A remark on this clonotype: The junction differs from germline at one of its ends, possibly a read error. The J gene is TRBJ2-7, the V gene TRBV7-2; tentative D call: TRBD1 (5 bases). This CDR3 region has 15 residues. Germline values: CDR1 SGHTA, CDR2 FQGNSA. The CDR3 DNA reads as TGTGTCAGCAGCTTAGGGCAGGGCCAAACCTACGAGCAGTACTTC. Protein: CVSSLGQGQTYEQYF.